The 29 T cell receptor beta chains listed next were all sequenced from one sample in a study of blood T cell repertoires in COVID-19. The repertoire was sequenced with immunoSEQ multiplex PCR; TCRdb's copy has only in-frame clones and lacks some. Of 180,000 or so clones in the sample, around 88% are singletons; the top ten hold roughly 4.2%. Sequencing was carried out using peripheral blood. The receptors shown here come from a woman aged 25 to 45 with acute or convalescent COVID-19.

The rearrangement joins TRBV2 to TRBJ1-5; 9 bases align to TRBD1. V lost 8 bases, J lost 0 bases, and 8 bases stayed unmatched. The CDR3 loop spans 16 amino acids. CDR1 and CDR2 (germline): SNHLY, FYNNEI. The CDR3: CASGQGQGYSNQPQHF. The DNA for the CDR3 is TGTGCCAGCGGACAGGGGCAAGGCTATAGCAATCAGCCCCAGCATTTT.

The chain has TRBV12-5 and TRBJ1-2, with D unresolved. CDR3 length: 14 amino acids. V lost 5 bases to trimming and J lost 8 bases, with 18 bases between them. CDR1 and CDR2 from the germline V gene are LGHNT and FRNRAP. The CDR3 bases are TGTGCTAGTGGTGAGGGTGGCACATTCCGAGGCTACACCTTC. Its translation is CASGEGGTFRGYTF.

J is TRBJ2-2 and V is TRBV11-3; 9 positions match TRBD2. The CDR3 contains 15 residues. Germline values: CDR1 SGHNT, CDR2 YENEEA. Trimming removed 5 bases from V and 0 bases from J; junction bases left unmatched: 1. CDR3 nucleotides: TGTGCCAGCAGCGCTAGCGGGGCGAACACCGGGGAGCTGTTTTTT. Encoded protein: CASSASGANTGELFF.

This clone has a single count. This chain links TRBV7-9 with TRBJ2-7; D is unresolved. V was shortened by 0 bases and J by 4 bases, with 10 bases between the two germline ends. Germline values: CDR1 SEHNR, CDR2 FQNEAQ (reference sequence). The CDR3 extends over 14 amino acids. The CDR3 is CASSLAAVPYEQYF. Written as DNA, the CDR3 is TGTGCCAGCAGCTTAGCCGCGGTCCCTTACGAGCAGTACTTC.

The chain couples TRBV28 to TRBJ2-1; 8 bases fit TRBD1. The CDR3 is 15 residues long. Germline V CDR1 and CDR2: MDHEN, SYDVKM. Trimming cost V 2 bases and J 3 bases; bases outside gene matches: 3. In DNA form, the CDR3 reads TGTGCCAGCAGTTTACGGGACAGGATCTACAATGAGCAGTTCTTC. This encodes CASSLRDRIYNEQFF.

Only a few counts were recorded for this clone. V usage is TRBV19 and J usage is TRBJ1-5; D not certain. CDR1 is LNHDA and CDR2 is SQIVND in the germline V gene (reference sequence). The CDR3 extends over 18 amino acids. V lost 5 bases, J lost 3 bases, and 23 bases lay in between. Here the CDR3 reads CASSVTMGIQRYNQPQHF. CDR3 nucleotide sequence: TGTGCCAGTAGTGTGACCATGGGTATACAGCGGTACAATCAGCCCCAGCATTTT.

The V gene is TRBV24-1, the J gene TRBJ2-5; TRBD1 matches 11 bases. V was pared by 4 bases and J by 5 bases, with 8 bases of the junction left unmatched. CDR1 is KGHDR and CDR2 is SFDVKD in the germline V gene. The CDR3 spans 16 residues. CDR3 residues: CATSEARTGGEETQYF. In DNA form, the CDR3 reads TGTGCCACCAGTGAGGCCCGGACAGGGGGCGAGGAGACCCAGTACTTC.

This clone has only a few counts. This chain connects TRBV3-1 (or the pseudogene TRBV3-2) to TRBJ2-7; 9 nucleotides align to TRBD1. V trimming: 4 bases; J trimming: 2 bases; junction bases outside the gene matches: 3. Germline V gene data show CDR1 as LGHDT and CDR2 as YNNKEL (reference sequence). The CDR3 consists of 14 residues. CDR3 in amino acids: CASSRQGGTYEQYF. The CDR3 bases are TGTGCCAGCAGCCGACAGGGGGGTACCTACGAGCAGTACTTC.

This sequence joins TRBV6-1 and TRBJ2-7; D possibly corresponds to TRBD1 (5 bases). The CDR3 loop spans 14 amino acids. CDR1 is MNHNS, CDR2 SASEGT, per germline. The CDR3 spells CASSEQVWGHSNSV. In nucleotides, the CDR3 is TGTGCCAGCAGTGAACAAGTTTGGGGCCACTCAAATTCTGTC.

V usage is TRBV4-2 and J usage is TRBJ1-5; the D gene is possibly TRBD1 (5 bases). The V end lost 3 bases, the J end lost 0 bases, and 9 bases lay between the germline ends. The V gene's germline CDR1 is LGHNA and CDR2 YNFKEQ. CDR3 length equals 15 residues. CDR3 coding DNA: TGTGCCAGCAGCCACCCCGACAGTAGCAATCAGCCCCAGCATTTT. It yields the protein CASSHPDSSNQPQHF.

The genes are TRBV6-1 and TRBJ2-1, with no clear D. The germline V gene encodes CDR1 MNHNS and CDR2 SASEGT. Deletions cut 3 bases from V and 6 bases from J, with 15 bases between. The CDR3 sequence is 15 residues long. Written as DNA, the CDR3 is TGTGCCAGCAGTGAGGGCCATCCCGGATTCAATGAGCAGTTCTTC. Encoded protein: CASSEGHPGFNEQFF.

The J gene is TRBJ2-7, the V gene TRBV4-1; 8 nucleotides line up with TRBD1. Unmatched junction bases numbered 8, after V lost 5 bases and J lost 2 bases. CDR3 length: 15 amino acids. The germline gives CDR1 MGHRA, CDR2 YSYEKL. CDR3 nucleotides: TGCGCCAGCAGCATAAGACAGGGGCCTACCTACGAGCAGTACTTC. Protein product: CASSIRQGPTYEQYF.

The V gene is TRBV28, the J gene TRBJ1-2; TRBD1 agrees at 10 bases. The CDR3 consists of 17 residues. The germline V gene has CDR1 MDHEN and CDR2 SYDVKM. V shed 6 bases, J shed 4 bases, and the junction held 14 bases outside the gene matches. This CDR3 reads CASRNPPPGQGSYGYTF. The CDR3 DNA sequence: TGTGCCAGCAGGAACCCCCCGCCGGGACAGGGGTCCTATGGCTACACCTTC.

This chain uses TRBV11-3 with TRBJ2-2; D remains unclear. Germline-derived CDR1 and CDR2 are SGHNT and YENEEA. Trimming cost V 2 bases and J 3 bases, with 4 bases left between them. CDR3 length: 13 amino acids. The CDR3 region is CASSLTHTGELFF. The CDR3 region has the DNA TGTGCCAGCAGCTTAACTCACACCGGGGAGCTGTTTTTT.

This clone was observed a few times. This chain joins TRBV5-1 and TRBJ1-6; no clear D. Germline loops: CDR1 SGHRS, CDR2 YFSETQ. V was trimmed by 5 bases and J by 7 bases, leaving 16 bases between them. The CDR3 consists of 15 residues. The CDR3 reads CASRTSGAFNSPLHF. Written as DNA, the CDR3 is TGCGCCAGCAGAACCTCGGGAGCTTTCAATTCACCCCTCCACTTT.

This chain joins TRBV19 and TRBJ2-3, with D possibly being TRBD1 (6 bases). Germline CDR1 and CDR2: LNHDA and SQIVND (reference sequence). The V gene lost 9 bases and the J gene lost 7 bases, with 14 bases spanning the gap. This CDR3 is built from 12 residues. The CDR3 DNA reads TGTGCCAGCTCTACAGGGTCCTATACGCAGTATTTT. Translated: CASSTGSYTQYF.

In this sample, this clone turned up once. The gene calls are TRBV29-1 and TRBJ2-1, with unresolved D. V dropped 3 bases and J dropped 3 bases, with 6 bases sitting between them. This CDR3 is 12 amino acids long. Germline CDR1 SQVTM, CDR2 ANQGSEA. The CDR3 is CSVEARYNEQFF. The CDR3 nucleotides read TGCAGCGTTGAGGCACGCTACAATGAGCAGTTCTTC.

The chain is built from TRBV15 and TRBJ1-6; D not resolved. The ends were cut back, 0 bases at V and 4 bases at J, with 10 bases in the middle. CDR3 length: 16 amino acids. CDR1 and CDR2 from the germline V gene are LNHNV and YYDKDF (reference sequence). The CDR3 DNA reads TGTGCCACCAGCAGAGATCCGAGGACTTATAATTCACCCCTCCACTTT. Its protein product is CATSRDPRTYNSPLHF.

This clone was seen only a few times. The CDR3 protein is CASSNRGSYEQKLFF. In nucleotides, the CDR3 is TGTGCCAGCAGCAACAGGGGGAGCTACGAGCAAAAACTGTTTTTT. The chain couples TRBV28 to TRBJ1-4; 8 nucleotides agree with TRBD1. Germline CDR1 and CDR2: MDHEN and SYDVKM. Trimming removed 6 bases from V and 9 bases from J; junction bases left unmatched: 12. There are 15 residues in the CDR3.

CDR3 loop: CASSDPFQETQYF. CDR3 nucleotides: TGTGCCAGCAGTGACCCGTTCCAAGAGACCCAGTACTTC. This chain connects TRBV6-4 to TRBJ2-5; D gene uncertain. The V and J ends lost 2 bases and 1 base respectively, with 5 bases between them. CDR1 and CDR2 from the germline V gene are MRHNA and SNTAGT. The CDR3 is 13 amino acids.

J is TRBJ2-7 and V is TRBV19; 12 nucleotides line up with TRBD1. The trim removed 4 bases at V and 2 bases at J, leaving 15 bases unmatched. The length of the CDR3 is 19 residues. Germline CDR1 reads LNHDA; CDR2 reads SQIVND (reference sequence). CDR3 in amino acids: CASSTPGQGASWATYEQYF. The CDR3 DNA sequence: TGTGCCAGTAGTACACCGGGACAGGGGGCTTCTTGGGCTACCTACGAGCAGTACTTC. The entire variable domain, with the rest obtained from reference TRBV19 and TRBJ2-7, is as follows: DGGITQSPKYLFRKEGQNVTLSCEQNLNHDAMYWYRQDPGQGLRLIYYSQIVNDFQKGDIAEGYSVSREKKESFPLTVTSAQKNPTAFYLCASSTPGQGASWATYEQYFGPGTRLTVT.

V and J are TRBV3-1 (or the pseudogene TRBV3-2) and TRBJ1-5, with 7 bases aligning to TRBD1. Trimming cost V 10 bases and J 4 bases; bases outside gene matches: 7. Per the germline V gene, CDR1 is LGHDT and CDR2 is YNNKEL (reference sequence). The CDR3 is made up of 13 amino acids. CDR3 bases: TGTGCCACCGCCGCGACAGGGAATCAGCCCCAGCATTTT. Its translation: CATAATGNQPQHF.

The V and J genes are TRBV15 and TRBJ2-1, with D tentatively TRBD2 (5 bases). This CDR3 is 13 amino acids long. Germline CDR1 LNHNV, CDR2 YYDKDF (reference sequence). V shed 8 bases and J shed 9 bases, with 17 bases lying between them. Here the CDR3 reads CATSPRTRGEQFF. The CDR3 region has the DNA TGTGCCACCTCGCCCCGCACTAGAGGTGAGCAGTTCTTC.

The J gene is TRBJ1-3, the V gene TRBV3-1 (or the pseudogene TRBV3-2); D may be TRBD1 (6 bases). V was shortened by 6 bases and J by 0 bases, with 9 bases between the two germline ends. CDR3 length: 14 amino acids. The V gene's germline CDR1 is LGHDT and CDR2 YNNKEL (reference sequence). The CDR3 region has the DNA TGTGCCAGCAGGGACAGACTCTCTGGAAACACCATATATTTT. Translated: CASRDRLSGNTIYF.

DNA for the CDR3: TGTGCCAGCAGTTCGAGGACAGGATCGAACGAGCAGTACTTC. It encodes CASSSRTGSNEQYF. This sequence joins TRBV6-5 and TRBJ2-7; 7 nucleotides line up with TRBD1. CDR3 length equals 14 residues. The ends lost 4 bases at V and 5 bases at J; junction bases unmatched: 8. Germline values: CDR1 MNHEY, CDR2 SVGAGI.

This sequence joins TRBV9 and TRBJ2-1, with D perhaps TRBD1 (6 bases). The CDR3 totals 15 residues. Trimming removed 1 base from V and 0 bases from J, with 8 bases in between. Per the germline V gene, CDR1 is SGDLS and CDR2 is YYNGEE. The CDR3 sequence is CASSVQGSSYNEQFF. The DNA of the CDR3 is TGTGCCAGCAGCGTACAGGGGAGCTCCTACAATGAGCAGTTCTTC.

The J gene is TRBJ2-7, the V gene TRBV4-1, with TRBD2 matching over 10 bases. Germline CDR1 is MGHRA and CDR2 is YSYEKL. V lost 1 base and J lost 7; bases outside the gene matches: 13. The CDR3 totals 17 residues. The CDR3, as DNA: TGCGCCAGCAGCCAAGTAGGGACTAGCGAGGGATTTAGTGAGCAGTACTTC. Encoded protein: CASSQVGTSEGFSEQYF.

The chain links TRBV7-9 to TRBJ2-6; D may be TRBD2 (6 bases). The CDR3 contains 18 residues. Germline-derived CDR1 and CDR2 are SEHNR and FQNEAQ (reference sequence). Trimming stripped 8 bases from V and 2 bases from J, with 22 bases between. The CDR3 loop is CASPARGSSMAGANVLTF. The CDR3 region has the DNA TGTGCCAGCCCGGCGCGGGGCAGCTCCATGGCTGGGGCCAACGTCCTGACTTTC.

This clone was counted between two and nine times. Here the CDR3 DNA reads TGCAGTGCTAGTATTGCGGGACTAGCGGGAGTGAGTGAGCAGTTCTTC. Amino acids: CSASIAGLAGVSEQFF. The chain employs TRBV20-1 and TRBJ2-1, with TRBD2 identical over 14 bases. The V gene's germline CDR1 is DFQATT and CDR2 SNEGSKA (reference sequence). Unmatched junction bases numbered 10, after V lost 3 bases and J lost 9 bases. The CDR3 runs 16 residues.